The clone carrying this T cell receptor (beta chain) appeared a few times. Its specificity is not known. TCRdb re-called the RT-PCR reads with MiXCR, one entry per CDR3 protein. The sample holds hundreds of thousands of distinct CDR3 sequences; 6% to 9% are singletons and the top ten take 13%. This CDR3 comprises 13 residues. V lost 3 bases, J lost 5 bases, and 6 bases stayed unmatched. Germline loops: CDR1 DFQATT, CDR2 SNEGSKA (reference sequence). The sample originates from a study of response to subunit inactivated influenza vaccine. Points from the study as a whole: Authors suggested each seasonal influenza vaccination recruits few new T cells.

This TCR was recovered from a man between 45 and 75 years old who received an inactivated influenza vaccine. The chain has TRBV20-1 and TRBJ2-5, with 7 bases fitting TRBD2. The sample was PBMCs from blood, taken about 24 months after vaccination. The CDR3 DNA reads TGCAGTGCTAGCCATCGGGGGGATGAGACCCAGTACTTC. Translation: CSASHRGDETQYF.